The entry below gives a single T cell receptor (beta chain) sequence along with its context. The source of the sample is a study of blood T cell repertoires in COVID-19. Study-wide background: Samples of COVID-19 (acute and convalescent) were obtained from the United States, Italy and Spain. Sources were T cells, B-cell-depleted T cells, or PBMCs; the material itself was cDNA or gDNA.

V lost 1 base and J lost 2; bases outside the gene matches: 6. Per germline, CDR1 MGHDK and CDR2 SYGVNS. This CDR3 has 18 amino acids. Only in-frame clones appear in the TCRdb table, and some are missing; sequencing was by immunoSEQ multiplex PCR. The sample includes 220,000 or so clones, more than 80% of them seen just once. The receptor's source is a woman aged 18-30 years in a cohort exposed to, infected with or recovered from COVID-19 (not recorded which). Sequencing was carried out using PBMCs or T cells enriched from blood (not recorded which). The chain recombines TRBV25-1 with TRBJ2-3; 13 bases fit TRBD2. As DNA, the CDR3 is TGTGCCAGCAGTGAATGGCCCGGGACTAGCGGGATCACAGATACGCAGTATTTT. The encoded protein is CASSEWPGTSGITDTQYF.